What follows describes a single T cell receptor beta chain. The germline CDR1 and CDR2 sequences are GTSNPN and SVGIG (reference sequence). The V segment lost 5 bases and the J segment 8 bases; nucleotides outside the gene matches: 5. The length of the CDR3 is 13 residues. The data are from a study of blood T cell repertoires in COVID-19. Measured with immunoSEQ multiplex PCR; TCRdb has only the in-frame clones, and not every one. The data show about 430,000 clones, roughly 90% seen once. This chain joins TRBV30 and TRBJ1-6; 8 bases are shared with TRBD1. Source material: PBMCs or T cells enriched from blood (not recorded which). This sequence was found in a woman in her twenties or thirties with acute COVID-19. This CDR3 reads CAWRTGNDSPLHF. In DNA, the CDR3 is TGTGCCTGGCGGACAGGGAACGATTCACCCCTCCACTTT.